This T cell receptor beta chain was sequenced for a study of CD8 T cells in ankylosing spondylitis. Study findings and constraints: Some of the motif variants had earlier been found in reactive arthritis patients' fluid and blood.

Looked up from germline, CDR1 is MNHEY and CDR2 is SVGEGT. The V gene end was trimmed by 4 bases and the J gene end by 4 bases; junction bases not matched to a gene: 7. The CDR3 consists of 14 residues. TCRdb used MiXCR to reprocess the 5' RACE reads, holding one entry per CDR3 protein. The top ten clones hold almost 3% of a sample with roughly 130,000 distinct CDR3 sequences, approximately 15% of them seen once. This clonotype was recorded a few times. What it binds is unknown. The specimen was blood, either unsorted or a sorted T cell fraction (not recorded which). This clonotype was sampled from a female donor with ankylosing spondylitis or in good health (not recorded which). The rearrangement links TRBV6-2 or TRBV6-3 to TRBJ2-7; 7 bases agree with TRBD1. The CDR3 loop reads CASSFDDRVYEQYF. CDR3 nucleotide sequence: TGTGCCAGCAGTTTCGACGACAGGGTTTACGAGCAGTACTTC.